The clone carrying this T cell receptor beta chain was picked up a small number of times. Its antigen is as yet unknown. This record comes from a study of CD8 T cells in ankylosing spondylitis. General observations from the study: Clones linked to the disease showed a CD8+ phenotype. They occurred at relatively low frequencies in peripheral blood. What seemed typical of ankylosing spondylitis blood was a TCR beta motif built from eight highly homologous variants. Reportedly, significant enrichment of disease-linked clones occurred in matched ankylosing spondylitis synovial fluid.

V lost 5 bases and J lost 3; bases outside the gene matches: 5. Germline-derived CDR1 and CDR2 are SEHNR and FQNEAQ (reference sequence). This CDR3 is built from 16 residues. Quantitative 5'-RACE with molecular barcodes was used to make the TCR beta libraries. Via MiXCR, TCRdb re-called the 5' RACE reads, giving one row per CDR3 protein. This sample has 250,000 to 300,000 distinct CDR3 sequences, with over 15% found just once. V usage is TRBV7-9 and J usage is TRBJ2-1; TRBD2 aligns across 12 bases. Sample: blood, either unsorted or a sorted T cell fraction (not recorded which). This TCR derives from a male donor with ankylosing spondylitis or in good health (not recorded which). The CDR3 region has the DNA TGTGCCAGCAGCCTCCAGACTAGCGGGGGCTACAATGAGCAGTTCTTC. It codes for CASSLQTSGGYNEQFF. Combining the CDR3 with reference TRBV7-9 and TRBJ2-1 gives the whole variable domain DTGVSQNPRHKITKRGQNVTFRCDPISEHNRLYWYRQTLGQGPEFLTYFQNEAQLEKSRLLSDRFSAERPKGSFSTLEIQRTEQGDSAMYLCASSLQTSGGYNEQFFGPGTRLTVL.